The source of this T cell receptor (beta chain) is a study of blood T cell repertoires in COVID-19. Original data processing: Amplification of reference gene primers was used by the study to estimate nucleated cell counts. Produced via immunoSEQ multiplex PCR; TCRdb's table is partial and in-frame only. The D gene and trimming were derived from the DNA, and the V and J assignments and clone size from that table. The repertoire holds around 300,000 clones, with around four fifths as singletons. Germline CDR1 SEHNR, CDR2 FQNEAQ (reference sequence). The CDR3 has 13 amino acids. Trimming took 5 bases from V and 5 from J, leaving 10 bases between them.

This chain joins TRBV7-9 and TRBJ2-1; D perhaps matches TRBD1 (5 bases). Sequencing input: peripheral blood. This clonotype was sampled from a woman aged 50 to 60 who had recovered from COVID-19. The CDR3 spells CASSLGQHNEQFF. CDR3 coding DNA: TGTGCCAGCAGCCTAGGACAACACAATGAGCAGTTCTTC.